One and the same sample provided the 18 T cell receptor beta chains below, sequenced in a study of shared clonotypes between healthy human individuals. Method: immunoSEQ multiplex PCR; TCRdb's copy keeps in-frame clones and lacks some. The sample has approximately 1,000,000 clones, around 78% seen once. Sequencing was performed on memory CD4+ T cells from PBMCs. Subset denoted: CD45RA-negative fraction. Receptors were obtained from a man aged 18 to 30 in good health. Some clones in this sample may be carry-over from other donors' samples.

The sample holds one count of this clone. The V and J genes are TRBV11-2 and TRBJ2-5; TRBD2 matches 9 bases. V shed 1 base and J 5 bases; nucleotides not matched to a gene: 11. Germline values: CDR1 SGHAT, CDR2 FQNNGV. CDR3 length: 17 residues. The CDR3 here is CASSLVFGGRGSETQYF. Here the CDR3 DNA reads TGTGCCAGCAGCTTAGTGTTTGGCGGGAGGGGGTCGGAGACCCAGTACTTC.

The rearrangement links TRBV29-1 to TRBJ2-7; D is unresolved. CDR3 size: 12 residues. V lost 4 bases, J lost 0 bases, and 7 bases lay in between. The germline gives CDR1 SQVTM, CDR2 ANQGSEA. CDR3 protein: CSVGLASYEQYF. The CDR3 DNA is TGCAGCGTTGGTCTGGCCTCCTACGAGCAGTACTTC.

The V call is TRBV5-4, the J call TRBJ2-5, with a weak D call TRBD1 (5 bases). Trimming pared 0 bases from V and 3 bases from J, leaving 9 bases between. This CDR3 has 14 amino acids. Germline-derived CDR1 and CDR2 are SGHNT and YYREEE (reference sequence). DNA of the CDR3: TGTGCCAGCAGCTTGGATGACAGAAAAGAGACCCAGTACTTC. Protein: CASSLDDRKETQYF.

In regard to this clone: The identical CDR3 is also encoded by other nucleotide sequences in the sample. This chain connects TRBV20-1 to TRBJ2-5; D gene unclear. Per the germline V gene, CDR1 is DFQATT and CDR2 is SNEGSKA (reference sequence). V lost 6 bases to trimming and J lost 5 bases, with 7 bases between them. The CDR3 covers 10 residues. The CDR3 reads CSAARETQYF. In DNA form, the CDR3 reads TGCAGTGCCGCCCGGGAGACCCAGTACTTC.

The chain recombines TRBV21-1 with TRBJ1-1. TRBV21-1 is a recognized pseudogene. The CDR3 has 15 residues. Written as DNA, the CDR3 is TGTGCCAGCAGCAAAGCCTTTCGGGAGAACACTGAAGCTTTCTTT. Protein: CASSKAFRENTEAFF.

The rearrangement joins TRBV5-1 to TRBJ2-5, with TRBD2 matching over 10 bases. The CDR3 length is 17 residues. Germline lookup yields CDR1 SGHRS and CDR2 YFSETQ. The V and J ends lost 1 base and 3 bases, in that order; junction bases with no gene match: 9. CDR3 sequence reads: CASSLKGTSASKETQYF. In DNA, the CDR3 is TGCGCCAGCAGCTTGAAAGGGACTAGCGCGAGTAAAGAGACCCAGTACTTC.

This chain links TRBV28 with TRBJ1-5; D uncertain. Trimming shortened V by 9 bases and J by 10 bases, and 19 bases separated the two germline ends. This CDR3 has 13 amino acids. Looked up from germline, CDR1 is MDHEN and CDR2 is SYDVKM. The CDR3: CARTGRKRPPQHF. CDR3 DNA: TGTGCCAGGACCGGTAGGAAAAGACCCCCCCAGCATTTT. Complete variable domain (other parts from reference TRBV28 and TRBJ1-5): DVKVTQSSRYLVKRTGEKVFLECVQDMDHENMFWYRQDPGLGLRLIYFSYDVKMKEKGDIPEGYSVSREKKERFSLILESASTNQTSMYLCARTGRKRPPQHFGDGTRLSIL.

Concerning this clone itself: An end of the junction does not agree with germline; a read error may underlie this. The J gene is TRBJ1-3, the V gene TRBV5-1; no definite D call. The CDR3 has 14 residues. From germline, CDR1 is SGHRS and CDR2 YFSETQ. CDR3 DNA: TGCGTCAGCAGTCCCACGACCTCTGGAAACACCATATATTTT. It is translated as CVSSPTTSGNTIYF.

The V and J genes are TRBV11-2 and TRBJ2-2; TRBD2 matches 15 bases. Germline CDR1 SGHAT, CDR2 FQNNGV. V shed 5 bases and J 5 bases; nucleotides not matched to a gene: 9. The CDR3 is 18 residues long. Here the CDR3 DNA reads TGTGCCAGCAGCGCGCAGGGACTAGCGGGAGGCGGAACCGGGGAGCTGTTTTTT. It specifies CASSAQGLAGGGTGELFF.

The CDR3 DNA reads TGTGCCAGCAGGATAACAGGGGATGGCTACACCTTC. Encoded protein: CASRITGDGYTF. V and J are TRBV2 and TRBJ1-2; the match to TRBD1 covers 7 bases. Unmatched junction bases numbered 4, after V lost 6 bases and J lost 6 bases. The CDR3 covers 12 residues. Germline V lookup: CDR1 SNHLY, CDR2 FYNNEI.

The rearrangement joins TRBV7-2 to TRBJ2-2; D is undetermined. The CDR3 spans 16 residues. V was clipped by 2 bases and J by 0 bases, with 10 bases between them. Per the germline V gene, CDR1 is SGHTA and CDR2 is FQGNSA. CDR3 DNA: TGTGCCAGCAGCTTATACCCGACTCCGAACACCGGGGAGCTGTTTTTT. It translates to CASSLYPTPNTGELFF.

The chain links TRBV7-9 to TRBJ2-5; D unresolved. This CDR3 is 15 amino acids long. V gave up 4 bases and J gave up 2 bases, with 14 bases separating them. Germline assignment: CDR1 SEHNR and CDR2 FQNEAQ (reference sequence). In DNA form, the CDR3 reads TGTGCCAGCAGCTCGCACCGGACGGCTCAAGAGACCCAGTACTTC. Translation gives CASSSHRTAQETQYF.

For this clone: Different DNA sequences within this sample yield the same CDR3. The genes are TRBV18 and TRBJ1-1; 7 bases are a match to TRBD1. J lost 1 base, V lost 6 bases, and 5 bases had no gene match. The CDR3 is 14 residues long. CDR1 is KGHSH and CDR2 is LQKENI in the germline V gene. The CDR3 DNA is TGTGCCAGCTCCCCGGGACAGTCGAACACTGAAGCTTTCTTT. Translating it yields CASSPGQSNTEAFF.

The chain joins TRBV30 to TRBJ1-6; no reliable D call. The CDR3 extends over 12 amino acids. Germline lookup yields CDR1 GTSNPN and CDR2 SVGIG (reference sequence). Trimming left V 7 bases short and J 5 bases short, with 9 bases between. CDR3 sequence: CAYGRNNSPLHF. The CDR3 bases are TGTGCCTACGGACGGAATAATTCACCCCTCCACTTT.

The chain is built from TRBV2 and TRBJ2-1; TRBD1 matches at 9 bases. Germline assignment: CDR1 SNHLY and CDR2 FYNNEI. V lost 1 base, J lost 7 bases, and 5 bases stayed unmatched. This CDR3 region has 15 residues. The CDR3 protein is CASSEGTGDGNEQFF. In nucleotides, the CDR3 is TGTGCCAGCAGTGAAGGGACAGGGGATGGGAATGAGCAGTTCTTC.

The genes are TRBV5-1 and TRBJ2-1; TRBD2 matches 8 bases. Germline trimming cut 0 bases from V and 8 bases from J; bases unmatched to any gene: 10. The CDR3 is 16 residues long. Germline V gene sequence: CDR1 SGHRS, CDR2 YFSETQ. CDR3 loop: CASSLAGAGVMDEQFF. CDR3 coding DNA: TGCGCCAGCAGCTTGGCCGGAGCGGGAGTTATGGATGAGCAGTTCTTC.

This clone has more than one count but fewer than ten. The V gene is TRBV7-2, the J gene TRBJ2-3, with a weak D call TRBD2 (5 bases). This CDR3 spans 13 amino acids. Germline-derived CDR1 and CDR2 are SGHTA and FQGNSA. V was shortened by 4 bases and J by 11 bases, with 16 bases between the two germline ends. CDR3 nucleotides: TGTGCCAGCAGCTCTTCTACCGGGATCGGGCAGTATTTT. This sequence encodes CASSSSTGIGQYF.

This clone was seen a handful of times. The CDR3 spells CASSPPDRVAGNTIYF. The DNA of the CDR3 is TGTGCCAGCTCACCACCGGACAGGGTGGCTGGAAACACCATATATTTT. This chain links TRBV18 with TRBJ1-3, with 8 bases lining up with TRBD1. CDR3 length: 16 amino acids. Germline V gene lookup returns CDR1 KGHSH and CDR2 LQKENI. The junction had 3 bases not matched to a gene; V was cut back by 0 bases and J by 2 bases.